Following are 2 T cell receptor beta chains from one sample sequenced in a study of T cells in narcolepsy (dated by TCRdb to the late 2010s). The library was prepared using the immunoSEQ multiplex PCR assay. Entries here come from immuneACCESS through TCRdb and include only in-frame sequences with V and J called. Some clones fail to appear in such tables; in the studies checked, an unresolved V gene covers under half of the shortfall, and the cause of the remainder is unknown. This sample holds fewer than 40,000 clones; about 80% were observed only once. The top ten hold around 2% of the sample. The specimen sequenced was memory (CD45RA-) CD4+ T cells from blood. The cell subset or site label of this sample denotes: memory T cells sorted ex vivo from peripheral blood. The source of these receptors is a human donor in good health.

This clone was counted a single time. The V gene is TRBV11-3, the J gene TRBJ2-1; 11 positions agree with TRBD2. CDR1 and CDR2 from the germline V gene are SGHNT and YENEEA. The CDR3 has 16 residues. Germline trimming cut 5 bases from V and 7 bases from J; bases unmatched to any gene: 10. The CDR3 sequence: CASSDAASGRMNEQFF. The CDR3 nucleotides are TGTGCCAGCAGCGACGCCGCTAGCGGGAGGATGAATGAGCAGTTCTTC. Using reference TRBV11-3 and TRBJ2-1 for the parts outside the CDR3, the full variable domain is EAGVVQSPRYKIIEKKQPVAFWCNPISGHNTLYWYLQNLGQGPELLIRYENEEAVDDSQLPKDRFSAERLKGVDSTLKIQPAELGDSAVYLCASSDAASGRMNEQFFGPGTRLTVL.

The chain combines TRBV19 with TRBJ2-5, with TRBD1 matching 9 bases. Germline V gene lookup returns CDR1 LNHDA and CDR2 SQIVND (reference sequence). The CDR3 is 15 residues long. V shed 11 bases and J 5 bases; nucleotides not matched to a gene: 15. CDR3 in DNA: TGTGCCGCGGGACAGGGAAGTGGGCACAAGGAGACCCAGTACTTC. This codes for CAAGQGSGHKETQYF.